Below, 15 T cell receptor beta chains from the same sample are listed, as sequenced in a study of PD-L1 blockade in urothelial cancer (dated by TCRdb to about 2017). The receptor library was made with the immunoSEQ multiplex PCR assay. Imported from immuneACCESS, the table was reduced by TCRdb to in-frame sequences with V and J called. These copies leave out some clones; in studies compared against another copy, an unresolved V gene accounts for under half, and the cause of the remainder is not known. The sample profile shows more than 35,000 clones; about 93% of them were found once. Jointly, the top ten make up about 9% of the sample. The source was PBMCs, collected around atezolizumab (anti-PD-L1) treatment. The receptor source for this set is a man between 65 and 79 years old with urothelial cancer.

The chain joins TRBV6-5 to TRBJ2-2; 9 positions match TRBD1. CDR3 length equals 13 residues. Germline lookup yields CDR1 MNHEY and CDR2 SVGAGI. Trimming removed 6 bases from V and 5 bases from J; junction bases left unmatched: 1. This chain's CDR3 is CASRDRGTGELFF. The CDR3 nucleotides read TGTGCCAGCAGGGACAGGGGTACCGGGGAGCTGTTTTTT.

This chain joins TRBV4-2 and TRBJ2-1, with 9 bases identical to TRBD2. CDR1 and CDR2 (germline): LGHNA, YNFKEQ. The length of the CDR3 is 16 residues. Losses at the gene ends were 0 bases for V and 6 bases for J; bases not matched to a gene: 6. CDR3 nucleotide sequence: TGTGCCAGCAGCCAAGAGCGGCTAGCGGGATTCAATGAGCAGTTCTTC. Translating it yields CASSQERLAGFNEQFF.

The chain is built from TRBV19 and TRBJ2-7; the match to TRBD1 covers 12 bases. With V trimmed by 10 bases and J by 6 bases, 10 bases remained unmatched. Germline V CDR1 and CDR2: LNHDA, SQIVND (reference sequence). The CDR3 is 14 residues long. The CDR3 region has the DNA TGTGCCACCAAGCCGGGACAGGGGGCAGGCGAGCAGTACTTC. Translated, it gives CATKPGQGAGEQYF.

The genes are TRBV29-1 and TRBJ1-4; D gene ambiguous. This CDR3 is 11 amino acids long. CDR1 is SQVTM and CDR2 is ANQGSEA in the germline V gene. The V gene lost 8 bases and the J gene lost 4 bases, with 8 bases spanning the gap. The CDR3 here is CSIQFNEKLFF. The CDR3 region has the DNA TGCAGCATTCAGTTTAATGAAAAACTGTTTTTT. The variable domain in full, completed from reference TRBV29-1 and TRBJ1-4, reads SAVISQKPSRDICQRGTSLTIQCQVDSQVTMMFWYRQQPGQSLTLIATANQGSEATYESGFVIDKFPISRPNLTFSTLTVSNMSPEDSSIYLCSIQFNEKLFFGSGTQLSVL.

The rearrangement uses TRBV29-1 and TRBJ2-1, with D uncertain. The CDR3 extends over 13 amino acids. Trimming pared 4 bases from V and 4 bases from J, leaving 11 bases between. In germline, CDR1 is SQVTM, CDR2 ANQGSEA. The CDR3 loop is CSVAHAQYNEQFF. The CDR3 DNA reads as TGCAGCGTTGCTCACGCCCAGTACAATGAGCAGTTCTTC.

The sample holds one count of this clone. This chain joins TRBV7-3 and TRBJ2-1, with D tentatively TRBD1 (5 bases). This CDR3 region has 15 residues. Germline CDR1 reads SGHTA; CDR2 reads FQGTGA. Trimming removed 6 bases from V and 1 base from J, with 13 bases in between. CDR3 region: CASSHAAGSYNEQFF. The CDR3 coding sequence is TGTGCCAGCAGTCACGCTGCAGGGTCCTACAATGAGCAGTTCTTC.

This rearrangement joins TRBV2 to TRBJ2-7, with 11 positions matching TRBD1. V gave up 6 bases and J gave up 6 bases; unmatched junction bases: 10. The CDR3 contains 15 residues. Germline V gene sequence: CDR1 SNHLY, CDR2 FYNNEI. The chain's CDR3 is CASRDGGQGVGEQYF. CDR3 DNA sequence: TGTGCCAGCAGAGATGGGGGACAGGGGGTGGGCGAGCAGTACTTC.

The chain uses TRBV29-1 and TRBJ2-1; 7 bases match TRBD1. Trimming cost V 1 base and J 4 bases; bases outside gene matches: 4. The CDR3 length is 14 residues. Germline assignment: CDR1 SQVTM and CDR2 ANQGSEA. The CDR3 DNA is TGCAGCGTTGAAGGGGCAGGGGGTTACAATGAGCAGTTCTTC. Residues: CSVEGAGGYNEQFF.

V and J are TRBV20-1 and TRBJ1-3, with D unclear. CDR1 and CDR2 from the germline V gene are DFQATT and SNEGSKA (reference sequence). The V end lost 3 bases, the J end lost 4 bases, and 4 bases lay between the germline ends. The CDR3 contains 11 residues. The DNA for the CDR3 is TGCAGTGCTAGCGCGGGAAACACCATATATTTT. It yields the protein CSASAGNTIYF.

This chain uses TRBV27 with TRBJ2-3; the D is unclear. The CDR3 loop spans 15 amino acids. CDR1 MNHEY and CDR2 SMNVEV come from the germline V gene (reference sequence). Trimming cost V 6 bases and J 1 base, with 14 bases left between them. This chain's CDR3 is CASSPGWPGTDTQYF. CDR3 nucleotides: TGTGCCAGCAGCCCCGGGTGGCCGGGCACAGATACGCAGTATTTT.

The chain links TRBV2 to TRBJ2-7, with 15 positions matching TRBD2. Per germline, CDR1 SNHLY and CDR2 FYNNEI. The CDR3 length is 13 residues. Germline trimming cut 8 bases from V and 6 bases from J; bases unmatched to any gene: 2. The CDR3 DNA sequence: TGTGCCAGCGGACTAGCGGGAGGGGGCGAGCAGTACTTC. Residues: CASGLAGGGEQYF.

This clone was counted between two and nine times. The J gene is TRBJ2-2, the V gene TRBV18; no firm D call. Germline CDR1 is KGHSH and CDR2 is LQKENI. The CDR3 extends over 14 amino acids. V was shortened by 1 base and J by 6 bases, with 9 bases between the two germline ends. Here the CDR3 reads CASSPLTQSGELFF. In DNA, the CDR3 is TGTGCCAGCTCACCACTTACACAATCCGGGGAGCTGTTTTTT.

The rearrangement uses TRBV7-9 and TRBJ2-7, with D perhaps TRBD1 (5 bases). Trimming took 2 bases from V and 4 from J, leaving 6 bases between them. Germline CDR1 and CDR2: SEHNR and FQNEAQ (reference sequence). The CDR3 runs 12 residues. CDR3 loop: CASSLQGYEQYF. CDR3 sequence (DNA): TGTGCCAGCAGCTTACAGGGTTACGAGCAGTACTTC.

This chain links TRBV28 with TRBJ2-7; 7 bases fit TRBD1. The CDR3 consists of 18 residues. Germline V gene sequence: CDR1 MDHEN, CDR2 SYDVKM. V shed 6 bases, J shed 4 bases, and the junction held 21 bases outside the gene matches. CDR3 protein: CASSPMVSRDRAMYEQYF. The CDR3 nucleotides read TGTGCCAGCAGCCCGATGGTATCTCGGGACAGAGCCATGTACGAGCAGTACTTC. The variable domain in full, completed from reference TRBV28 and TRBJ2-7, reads DVKVTQSSRYLVKRTGEKVFLECVQDMDHENMFWYRQDPGLGLRLIYFSYDVKMKEKGDIPEGYSVSREKKERFSLILESASTNQTSMYLCASSPMVSRDRAMYEQYFGPGTRLTVT.

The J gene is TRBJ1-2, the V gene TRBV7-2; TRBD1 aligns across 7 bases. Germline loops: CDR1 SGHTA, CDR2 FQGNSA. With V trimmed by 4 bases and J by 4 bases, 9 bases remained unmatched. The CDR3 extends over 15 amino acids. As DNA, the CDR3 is TGTGCCAGCAGCTCCGGACAGGTTCCCAGCTATGGCTACACCTTC. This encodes CASSSGQVPSYGYTF.